This TCR beta chain was identified during a study of T cell repertoires in cytomegalovirus infection. At the level of the study: Based on public TCR beta signatures, there were indications of CMV infection and of a matching HLA type. Study conclusions and caveats: Dominating the ex vivo response were TCR beta clonotypes that were CMV-specific and HLA-C-restricted. Carriage of CMV together with the relevant HLA was identifiable through cumulative public TCR beta family frequency.

TCRdb re-derived calls from the reads in MiXCR, one entry per CDR3 protein. The sample holds fewer than 80,000 distinct CDR3 sequences; 3.7% are singletons and the top ten take approximately 4.3%. This clonotype was seen ten or more times. Its antigen is undetermined. Trimming took 6 bases from V and 0 from J, leaving 12 bases between them. Germline lookup yields CDR1 DFQATT and CDR2 SNEGSKA (reference sequence). The CDR3 loop spans 14 amino acids. Sequences were obtained from PBMCs. The chain is built from TRBV20-1 and TRBJ1-5; D possibly corresponds to TRBD1 (6 bases). The origin of this receptor is a human donor in good health (CMV status not recorded). Some clones in this sample may be carry-over from other donors' samples. CDR3 region: CSALGGASNQPQHF. CDR3 nucleotides: TGCAGTGCCCTAGGGGGGGCTAGCAATCAGCCCCAGCATTTT.